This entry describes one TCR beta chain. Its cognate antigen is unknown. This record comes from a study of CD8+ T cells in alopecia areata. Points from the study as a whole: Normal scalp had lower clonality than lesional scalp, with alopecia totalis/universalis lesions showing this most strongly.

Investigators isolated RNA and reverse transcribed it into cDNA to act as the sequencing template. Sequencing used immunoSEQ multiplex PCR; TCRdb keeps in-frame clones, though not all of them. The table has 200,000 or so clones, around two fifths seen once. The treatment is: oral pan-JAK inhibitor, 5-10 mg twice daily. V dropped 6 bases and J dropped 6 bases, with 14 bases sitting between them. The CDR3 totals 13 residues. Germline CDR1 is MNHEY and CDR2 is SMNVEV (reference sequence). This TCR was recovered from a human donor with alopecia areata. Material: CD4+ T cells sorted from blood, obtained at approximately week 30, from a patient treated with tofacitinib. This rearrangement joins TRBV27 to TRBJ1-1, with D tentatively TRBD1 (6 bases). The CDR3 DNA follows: TGTGCCAGCAGGGGGCTAAACAGGGCTGAAGCTTTCTTT. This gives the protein CASRGLNRAEAFF.